Listed below are T cell receptor beta chains from one sample, sequenced in a study of CD8+CD57+ T cells in acquired aplastic anemia. One entry per CDR3 protein results from TCRdb running MiXCR on the reads. Of about 210,000 distinct CDR3 sequences in the sample, about 59% are singletons; the top ten hold 25% to 30%. Sequencing input: sorted CD4+, CD8+, or CD8+CD57+ T cells (not recorded which) from PBMCs. Every receptor here comes from a human donor in good health. The CDR3 runs from the conserved cysteine through the conserved F or W. D genes are given only for firm matches. For some rows the clone size is stated as once, few or many, or as a class when expanded; others skip it.

clone size | J gene | D gene | V gene | CDR3 DNA | CDR3 protein
- | TRBJ1-2 | - | TRBV7-9 | TGTGCCTCGGGCGTTGCGACGGGGGAGGACCCTTCCCTCCGGAGCGGCTACACCTTC | CASGVATGEDPSLRSGYTF
many | TRBJ2-1 | TRBD2 | TRBV20-1 | TGCAGTGCTAGACCGGGACTAGCGGAAATAAAAAACTACAATGAGCAGTTCTTC | CSARPGLAEIKNYNEQFF
many | TRBJ2-7 | - | TRBV6-5 | TGTGCCAGCAGTTCCTCAAGGGTTCGGTGGGAGCAGTACTTC | CASSSSRVRWEQYF
few | TRBJ2-3 | TRBD1 | TRBV24-1 | TGTGCCATGGGACAGGGGAGCACAGATACGCAGTATTTT | CAMGQGSTDTQYF
many | TRBJ2-1 | TRBD2 | TRBV5-1 | TGCGCCAGCAGCTTGGTCCCTAGCGGAGACTCCTACAATGAGCAGTTCTTC | CASSLVPSGDSYNEQFF
- | TRBJ2-3 | TRBD2 | TRBV29-1 | TGCAGCGCCCGGGGGGGGCGGGGGGTCCCGGATACGCAGTATTTT | CSARGGRGVPDTQYF
many | TRBJ2-7 | - | TRBV6-2/TRBV6-3 | TGTGCCAGCAGTCCTGACAGCGTTGTCTACGAGCAGTACTTC | CASSPDSVVYEQYF
- | TRBJ2-7 | TRBD2 | TRBV5-1 | TGCGCCAGCACTAGCGGGTCCTACGAGCGGTACTTC | CASTSGSYERYF
many | TRBJ2-7 | - | TRBV10-3 | TGTGCCATCGCCAGCGATAGCTCCTACGAGCAGTACTTC | CAIASDSSYEQYF
- | TRBJ1-6 | - | TRBV11-1 | TGTGCCAGCAGGAACCGGGACGAGGGTTCACCCCTCCACTTT | CASRNRDEGSPLHF
- | TRBJ2-7 | - | TRBV11-3 | TGCGCCAGCAGCCCCGACCGGGACCCTCTTGAGCAGTACTTC | CASSPDRDPLEQYF
- | TRBJ2-1 | TRBD1 | TRBV25-1 | TGTGCCAGCAGTGACTCCGGGACAGTAGACAATGAGCAGTTCTTC | CASSDSGTVDNEQFF
- | TRBJ2-1 | - | TRBV20-1 | TGCAGTGCGCGCCGAACCTACAATGAGCAGTTCTTC | CSARRTYNEQFF
- | TRBJ2-7 | TRBD1 | TRBV5-1 | TGTGCCAGCAGCTTAGTGGACAGGGTGGCCTACGAGCAGTACTTC | CASSLVDRVAYEQYF
- | TRBJ2-7 | - | TRBV15 | TGTGCCACCAGCAACCTACGAGGACCCGTCTACGAGCAGTACTTC | CATSNLRGPVYEQYF
many | TRBJ2-1 | TRBD2 | TRBV6-1 | TGTGCCAGCAGTGTCCTAGCGGCCAATGAGCAGTTCTTC | CASSVLAANEQFF
- | TRBJ2-7 | TRBD2 | TRBV5-1 | TGCGCCAGCAGCTTGGGGCTAGCGGGAGTGGTTTCCGAGCAGTACTTC | CASSLGLAGVVSEQYF
- | TRBJ1-2 | - | TRBV7-9 | TGTGCCAGCAGCCCAGTGGGCAGGGGACTCGGACATAACTATGGCTACACCTTC | CASSPVGRGLGHNYGYTF
- | TRBJ2-2 | TRBD2 | TRBV6-1 | TGTGCCAGCAGTGAAGCTAGCGGGAGTAATGTTGCCGGGGGGCTGTTTTTT | CASSEASGSNVAGGLFF
- | TRBJ2-7 | TRBD1 | TRBV6-2/TRBV6-3 | TGTGCCAGCAGTCGCAGGGGGCCTAATCGCGAGCAGTACTTC | CASSRRGPNREQYF
- | TRBJ1-2 | - | TRBV2 | TGTGCCAGCACGGGGCTTCGAGGCTACACCTTC | CASTGLRGYTF
few | TRBJ1-6 | - | TRBV7-2 | TGTGCCAGCAGCTTAGAGGGGGTTGATTCACCCCTCCACTTT | CASSLEGVDSPLHF
- | TRBJ1-1 | TRBD1 | TRBV2 | TGTGCCAGTTTTGGACAGGGTCGAGGACACACTGAAGCTTTCTTT | CASFGQGRGHTEAFF
many | TRBJ2-1 | - | TRBV2 | TGTGCCAGCACCCCTAGCGCCAATGAGCAGTTCTTC | CASTPSANEQFF
- | TRBJ1-5 | - | TRBV7-9 | TGTGCCAGCAGCGTAGGCCTGGTGAATCAGCCCCAGCATTTT | CASSVGLVNQPQHF
- | TRBJ2-7 | - | TRBV19 | TGTGCCAGCAGTTTCCGAGGTGGGCTCTACGAGCAGTACTTC | CASSFRGGLYEQYF
- | TRBJ1-1 | - | TRBV29-1 | TGCAGCGTTGAAAGGAGGATAGGGCTATTCACTGAAGCTTTCTTT | CSVERRIGLFTEAFF
many | TRBJ2-1 | - | TRBV4-1 | TGCGCCAGCAGCCAGATCGACAGCTCCTACAATGAGCAGTTCTTC | CASSQIDSSYNEQFF